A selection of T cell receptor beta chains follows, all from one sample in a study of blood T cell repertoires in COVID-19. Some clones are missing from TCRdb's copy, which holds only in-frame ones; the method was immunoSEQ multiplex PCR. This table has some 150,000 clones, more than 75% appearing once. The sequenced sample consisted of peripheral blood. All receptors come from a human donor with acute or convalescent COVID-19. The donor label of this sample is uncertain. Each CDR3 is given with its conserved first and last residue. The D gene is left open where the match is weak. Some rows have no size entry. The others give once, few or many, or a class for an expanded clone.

TGTGCCTGGAAACAGACCTCGAATTCACCCCTCCACTTT	CAWKQTSNSPLHF	TRBV30	TRBJ1-6	.	.
TGCGCCAGCAGCCAAGAAGGGGCACCGGCCCGTAGCTCCTATGGCTACACCTTC	CASSQEGAPARSSYGYTF	TRBV4-1	TRBJ1-2	.	.
TGTGCCATCAGTGACGGGAACCTCGGACAGAGCCAAGAGACCCAGTACTTC	CAISDGNLGQSQETQYF	TRBV10-3	TRBJ2-5	.	.
TGTGCCAGCAGTCTAGCGACAGGGGGCAATCAGCCCCAGCATTTT	CASSLATGGNQPQHF	TRBV28	TRBJ1-5	TRBD1	.
TGTGCCAGTAGTCCGTTGGGGGCCGACACTGAAGCTTTCTTT	CASSPLGADTEAFF	TRBV19	TRBJ1-1	.	once
TGCGCCAGCAGCTTGGCTCGAGAGGCAACTAATGAAAAACTGTTTTTT	CASSLAREATNEKLFF	TRBV5-1	TRBJ1-4	.	.
TGTGCCAGCTCACCCCGCCAGGAGAACACTGAAGCTTTCTTT	CASSPRQENTEAFF	TRBV18	TRBJ1-1	.	.
TGTGCCAGCAGCCAACACCCGAACACTGAAGCTTTCTTT	CASSQHPNTEAFF	TRBV12-3/TRBV12-4	TRBJ1-1	.	.
TGTGCCAGCAGCCCCAGGGCAACTAATGAAAAACTGTTTTTT	CASSPRATNEKLFF	TRBV7-2	TRBJ1-4	.	.
TGTGCCACCAGCAGAGATCTTAACAGGGTGGGAAACACCATATATTTT	CATSRDLNRVGNTIYF	TRBV15	TRBJ1-3	.	.
TGTGCCAGCAGCTTAGTAGGGGGCCTCCAAGAGACCCAGTACTTC	CASSLVGGLQETQYF	TRBV7-9	TRBJ2-5	TRBD1	.
TGTGCCAGCAGTGACGGGACACCCATCGAGAAACTGTTTTTT	CASSDGTPIEKLFF	TRBV6-1	TRBJ1-4	.	.
TGCAGCGTTGTGTGGGACAGGGGAACAGATACGCAGTATTTT	CSVVWDRGTDTQYF	TRBV29-1	TRBJ2-3	TRBD1	.
TGTGCCAGCAGCGATTACCAGACAGGGAACTATGGCTACACCTTC	CASSDYQTGNYGYTF	TRBV5-6	TRBJ1-2	TRBD1	.
TGTGCCAGCTCACCGGAGGAGACCCAGTACTTC	CASSPEETQYF	TRBV18	TRBJ2-5	.	.
TGTGCCAGCAGTTTTATGGCAGGGATCGTGAACGAGCAGTACTTC	CASSFMAGIVNEQYF	TRBV28	TRBJ2-7	.	.
TGTGCCACCAGTGAAACCGCAATGGGGGGTATCCAGTACTTC	CATSETAMGGIQYF	TRBV24-1	TRBJ2-5	.	.
TGTGCCTGGAAATCAGGGGAAAACTACAATGAGCAGTTCTTC	CAWKSGENYNEQFF	TRBV30	TRBJ2-1	.	.
TGTGCCAGCAGTGAATACAGGGGGAGTGAAAAACTGTTTTTT	CASSEYRGSEKLFF	TRBV25-1	TRBJ1-4	TRBD1	.
TGTGCCAGCAGCCAAAACAGGGGTTGGGAGACCCAGTACTTC	CASSQNRGWETQYF	TRBV3-1/TRBV3-2	TRBJ2-5	TRBD1	.
TGTGCCAGCAGTTTATACACAGGGGGCGGGGAGCTGTTTTTT	CASSLYTGGGELFF	TRBV27	TRBJ2-2	TRBD1	few
TGTGCCAGCACCCCCTCCGGGGGGCCTATGGAGACCCAGTACTTC	CASTPSGGPMETQYF	TRBV9	TRBJ2-5	.	.
TGCGCCAGCAGCCAAGGGGGCTCTCGGGCAGATACGCAGTATTTT	CASSQGGSRADTQYF	TRBV4-3	TRBJ2-3	.	.
TGTGCCAGCGCGACAGGGTATGAGGAAAAACTGTTTTTT	CASATGYEEKLFF	TRBV19	TRBJ1-4	TRBD1	.
TGTGCCAGCAGCTCATTAGGAGGGGAGACCCAGTACTTC	CASSSLGGETQYF	TRBV5-4	TRBJ2-5	.	.
TGTGCCAGCAGTTATAGCGGGAGGGATGACAATGAGCAGTTCTTC	CASSYSGRDDNEQFF	TRBV6-2/TRBV6-3	TRBJ2-1	TRBD2	.
TGTGCCACCAGTGATCGGACAGGGAGCTCCTACAATGAGCAGTTCTTC	CATSDRTGSSYNEQFF	TRBV24-1	TRBJ2-1	TRBD1	.
TGCGCCAGCAGTCCGGCAAGGGCTAGCGGCGACACAGATACGCAGTATTTT	CASSPARASGDTDTQYF	TRBV5-1	TRBJ2-3	TRBD2	.
TGTGCTAGTGGTTTGAGTGACAGGGGGCCCTACAATGAGCAGTTCTTC	CASGLSDRGPYNEQFF	TRBV12-5	TRBJ2-1	TRBD1	once
TGTGCCAGCACCCTTTGGGGAGGCACAGATACGCAGTATTTT	CASTLWGGTDTQYF	TRBV11-2	TRBJ2-3	.	.
TGTGCCAGCAGCTTTGAGACAGGGCGCGAGCAGTACTTC	CASSFETGREQYF	TRBV7-2	TRBJ2-7	TRBD1	.
TGTGCCAGCAGTACCCAGGGTGGTGGAAACACCATATATTTT	CASSTQGGGNTIYF	TRBV7-2	TRBJ1-3	.	.
TGCAGCGTTGGAGAACCGGGACAGTCGAACTATGGCTACACCTTC	CSVGEPGQSNYGYTF	TRBV29-1	TRBJ1-2	TRBD1	.
TGTGCTAGCAGCTTATTTACAGGGGCGGAAAAACTGTTTTTT	CASSLFTGAEKLFF	TRBV7-7	TRBJ1-4	TRBD1	few
TGTGCCAGCAGCCCCCGACAGGGGGGGGACACCGGGGAGCTGTTTTTT	CASSPRQGGDTGELFF	TRBV2	TRBJ2-2	TRBD1	.